The TCR beta chain under discussion was sequenced for a study of T cell responses to AZD1222 COVID-19 vaccine. Study-wide background: Doses given second, at about 4 or about 12 weeks, were pooled. Findings and limits, study-wide: Baseline antibody screening turned up just a handful of seropositive AZD1222 recipients. There were repertoire samples only from the period after the peak T cell response.

The table came from immunoSEQ multiplex PCR; TCRdb's copy has only in-frame clones and leaves some out. The sample includes 150,000 to 200,000 clones, almost 95% of them seen just once. Worth noting for this clone: Its antigen is not known.

Germline-derived CDR1 and CDR2 are MDHEN and SYDVKM. The J segment lost 6 bases and the V segment lost 3 bases, leaving 4 bases of the junction unmatched. The CDR3 consists of 14 residues. The receptor's source is an adult in good health. The J gene is TRBJ1-5, the V gene TRBV28; TRBD1 matches at 8 bases. The specimen was peripheral blood, collected on day 0 of AZD1222 vaccination. The CDR3 region is CASSFAGGSQPQHF. The CDR3 bases are TGTGCCAGCAGTTTTGCAGGGGGCAGTCAGCCCCAGCATTTT.